These T cell receptor beta chains were read from a single sample in a study of cytomegalovirus exposure and HLA in healthy donors. Sequencing used immunoSEQ multiplex PCR; TCRdb keeps in-frame clones, though not all of them. The repertoire has some 98,000 clones, more than 60% of them found once; the top ten carry 2% to 2.5%. The source material was PBMCs. The receptors derive from a man in his fifties or sixties in good health and CMV-seronegative. CDR3s include the opening cysteine and the closing phenylalanine or tryptophan. Each record gives: clone size, J gene, V gene, CDR3 length, D gene, CDR3 DNA, CDR3 protein. D genes are given only for firm matches. Clone size appears in some rows only: once, few, many, or a class for an expanded clone.

-	TRBJ1-2	TRBV29-1	15	-	TGCAGCGTTGAAGACGGATGGGCCAGGGTCTATGGCTACACCTTC	CSVEDGWARVYGYTF
-	TRBJ2-7	TRBV6-5	15	-	TGTGCCAGCAGTTACTCATCGGGACAACCCTACGAGCAGTACTTC	CASSYSSGQPYEQYF
-	TRBJ1-6	TRBV7-8	15	-	TGTGCCAGCAGCTTGGTCCTTGCGCCTGATTCACCCCTCCACTTT	CASSLVLAPDSPLHF
-	TRBJ2-4	TRBV29-1	13	-	TGCAGCGTTGAAGTCGCGGGGAGAAACATTCAGTACTTC	CSVEVAGRNIQYF
-	TRBJ2-7	TRBV7-2	14	-	TGTGCCGGCAGCCGAGTGCAGGGGAGCTACGAGCAGTACTTC	CAGSRVQGSYEQYF
-	TRBJ2-6	TRBV29-1	15	TRBD1	TGCAGCGCCCTGACAGGGGGCAGTGGGGCCAACGTCCTGACTTTC	CSALTGGSGANVLTF
-	TRBJ2-2	TRBV18	15	-	TGTGCCAGCTCCCCTTTGGAACGGGGCACCGGGGAGCTGTTTTTT	CASSPLERGTGELFF
-	TRBJ1-4	TRBV18	15	TRBD1	TGTGCCAGCTCACCGGGGACAGGGGGCCGCGAAAAACTGTTTTTT	CASSPGTGGREKLFF
-	TRBJ1-6	TRBV5-4	16	TRBD1	TGTGCCAGCACCCCGGGACAGGGTGCCTCGGGTTCACCCCTCCACTTT	CASTPGQGASGSPLHF
-	TRBJ2-7	TRBV2	13	TRBD1	TGTGCCAGTCAACAGGGGAGCTCCTACGAGCAGTACTTC	CASQQGSSYEQYF
-	TRBJ1-6	TRBV15	15	TRBD1	TGTGCCACTAGCAGAGAGACAGGGCGGAATTCACCCCTCCACTTT	CATSRETGRNSPLHF
few	TRBJ2-3	TRBV13	14	-	TGTGCCAGCAGCTTAAGGCGGGCTGGGGATACGCAGTATTTT	CASSLRRAGDTQYF
few	TRBJ1-1	TRBV5-1	14	-	TGCGCCAGCAGCTTGGTTCCAGGGAACACTGAAGCTTTCTTT	CASSLVPGNTEAFF
few	TRBJ2-7	TRBV11-2	10	-	TGTGCCAGCAGCTCGGACAGGCAGTACTTC	CASSSDRQYF
-	TRBJ2-7	TRBV5-1	15	TRBD1	TGCGCCAGCAGCGGGGGGACAGGGGGCTTCTACGAGCAGTACTTC	CASSGGTGGFYEQYF
-	TRBJ2-2	TRBV27	17	TRBD2	TGTGCCAGCAGTTTTGGGCCAGTAGCGGGGGGTACCGGGGAGCTGTTTTTT	CASSFGPVAGGTGELFF
once	TRBJ2-7	TRBV7-9	14	-	TGTGCCAGCAGCCCCCAGGGGCAATCCTACGAGCAGTACTTC	CASSPQGQSYEQYF
-	TRBJ1-3	TRBV7-6	17	TRBD1	TGTGCCAGCAGCTTCGGCTATACAGGGGGGTCTGGAAACACCATATATTTT	CASSFGYTGGSGNTIYF
once	TRBJ1-2	TRBV7-8	14	TRBD1	TGTGCCAGCAGCTTGGACAGGGTGGGGAGTGGCTACACCTTC	CASSLDRVGSGYTF
-	TRBJ2-2	TRBV11-1	14	TRBD2	TGTGCCAGCAGCCTGGACGGGAGGTCCGGGGAGCTGTTTTTT	CASSLDGRSGELFF
-	TRBJ1-1	TRBV28	11	-	TGTGCAGCGGACCATAACGGGAAAGCTTTCTTT	CAADHNGKAFF
-	TRBJ1-1	TRBV28	13	-	TGTGCCAGCAGTCAAGACACCTACACTGAAGCTTTCTTT	CASSQDTYTEAFF
-	TRBJ2-3	TRBV9	19	-	TGTGCCAGCAGCGTAGAAGCCGGATCGGCTAGTGCTAGCACAGATACGCAGTATTTT	CASSVEAGSASASTDTQYF